A single TCR beta chain is shown here with its context. These data come from a study of blood T cell repertoires in COVID-19. Participants spanned ages about 18 to 100 years and resided in 20 to 25 US areas. Per the original data handling: Researchers report that nucleated cell counts were estimated from reference gene primer amplification. Clones were read by immunoSEQ multiplex PCR, and TCRdb kept only the in-frame ones, dropping some. V and J calls and clone size are copied from that table; D and trimming were computed from the DNA. The profile shows about 430,000 clones, 70% to 90% of them singletons. The V end was cut by 2 bases, the J end by 2 bases, with 15 bases between. Germline CDR1 reads MNHEY; CDR2 reads SVGEGT. The CDR3 extends over 16 amino acids.

The chain links TRBV6-2 or TRBV6-3 to TRBJ2-5; D is undetermined. The receptor was derived from a woman between 18 and 29 years old who had been exposed to COVID-19. Specimen: PBMCs or T cells enriched from blood (not recorded which). CDR3 residues: CASSYATLFGQETQYF. The CDR3 DNA reads TGTGCCAGCAGTTACGCTACTCTATTCGGTCAAGAGACCCAGTACTTC.